One and the same sample provided the 11 T cell receptor beta chains below, sequenced in a study of Graves' ophthalmopathy and Graves' hyperthyroidism (dated by TCRdb to the late 2010s). Sequencing relied on an Illumina HiSeq 2000. TCR beta CDR3 regions were amplified from RNA transcripts for repertoire sequencing. HTBI primers and the Qiagen OneStep RT-PCR kit were used in a first-round RT-PCR, which was followed by a second-round multiplex PCR, size selection and purification. TCRdb redid the processing of the public reads, applying fastp at Q25 and MiXCR, and retained in-frame beta chains. Every distinct CDR3 protein forms one entry, paired with its most common genes and DNA. The sample table contains approximately 500,000 distinct CDR3 sequences; only one count was recorded for 13% to 15% of them. Jointly, the top ten make up 9.5% to 10% of the sample. Specimen: blood. The source is a woman in her thirties with Graves' ophthalmopathy. Donor details come from another sample of the same person, matched by shared clones.

This clonotype was counted at least ten times. The V and J genes are TRBV20-1 and TRBJ2-5; D may be TRBD1 or TRBD2 (5 bases each). V gave up 3 bases and J gave up 5 bases, with 19 bases separating them. CDR3 length equals 15 residues. In germline, CDR1 is DFQATT, CDR2 SNEGSKA (reference sequence). The CDR3 protein is CSARAWGLRMETQYF. For the CDR3, the DNA is TGCAGTGCTAGGGCGTGGGGGTTGAGGATGGAGACCCAGTACTTC.

The sample holds a few counts of this clonotype. A much larger clone is a single base away; this may be a read error. V gene TRBV12-5 combines with J gene TRBJ2-7; D gene ambiguous. This CDR3 region has 12 residues. V was trimmed by 1 base and J by 5 bases, leaving 6 bases between them. Germline lookup yields CDR1 LGHNT and CDR2 FRNRAP. The CDR3 bases are TGTGCTAGTGGTTTGGGGCGGAACGAGCAGTACTTC. This encodes CASGLGRNEQYF.

This clonotype appeared many times. The rearrangement links TRBV12-3 or TRBV12-4 to TRBJ1-6; TRBD1 is a possible D gene (6 bases). Trimming removed 1 base at V and 8 bases at J, with 9 bases between. CDR3 size: 14 residues. CDR3 sequence reads: CASSLGQGYSPLHF. The CDR3 nucleotides are TGTGCCAGCAGTTTAGGGCAGGGGTATTCACCCCTCCACTTT.

The chain joins TRBV6-1 to TRBJ2-7, with TRBD1 matching 7 bases. V lost 6 bases and J lost 0; bases outside the gene matches: 2. The CDR3 runs 13 residues. Germline CDR1 MNHNS, CDR2 SASEGT. CDR3 in amino acids: CASREGASYEQYF. CDR3 DNA sequence: TGTGCCAGCAGAGAGGGGGCCTCCTACGAGCAGTACTTC.

This clonotype showed up many times. V and J are TRBV18 and TRBJ1-6; no clear D. Germline CDR1 is KGHSH and CDR2 is LQKENI. Trimming took off 8 bases at V and 6 bases at J, with 8 bases between the two ends. The CDR3 totals 12 residues. For the CDR3, the DNA is TGTGCCAGCAGTACGGTTAATTCACCCCTCCACTTT. It specifies CASSTVNSPLHF.

This clonotype has only a few counts. The rearrangement uses TRBV11-2 and TRBJ1-1; 7 nucleotides align to TRBD1. There are 13 residues in the CDR3. CDR1 is SGHAT, CDR2 FQNNGV, per germline. Losses at the gene ends were 4 bases for V and 3 bases for J; bases not matched to a gene: 2. In DNA form, the CDR3 reads TGTGCCAGCAGCTGGGGGACAGACACTGAAGCTTTCTTT. This translates into CASSWGTDTEAFF.

This chain links TRBV7-2 with TRBJ2-5; TRBD1 matches at 8 bases. Germline CDR1 SGHTA, CDR2 FQGNSA. The CDR3 loop spans 15 amino acids. Losses at the gene ends were 2 bases for V and 3 bases for J; bases not matched to a gene: 5. The CDR3 bases are TGTGCCAGCAGCTTATCTCCAGGGGGCGAAGAGACCCAGTACTTC. Protein: CASSLSPGGEETQYF.

This clonotype was seen ten or more times. The rearrangement joins TRBV12-3 or TRBV12-4 to TRBJ2-5; 12 nucleotides align to TRBD2. V gave up 6 bases and J gave up 4 bases; unmatched junction bases: 6. This CDR3 has 15 amino acids. CDR3 sequence (DNA): TGTGCCAGCAGCTCTGGACTAGCGGGACGAGAGACCCAGTACTTC. Protein sequence: CASSSGLAGRETQYF.

This clonotype came up many times. V is TRBV3-1 and J is TRBJ2-5; TRBD1 matches at 9 bases. Looked up from germline, CDR1 is LGHDT and CDR2 is YNNKEL (reference sequence). The CDR3 has 15 amino acids. V lost 2 bases to trimming and J lost 5 bases; unmatched junction nucleotides: 6. The DNA of the CDR3 is TGTGCCAGCAGCCAATCGGGGACAGGGACGGAGACCCAGTACTTC. It encodes CASSQSGTGTETQYF.

This clonotype showed up many times. The J gene is TRBJ2-7, the V gene TRBV14; D is undetermined. The germline V and J ends were trimmed by 3 bases and 3 bases, with 9 bases remaining between them. Germline V gene sequence: CDR1 SGHDN, CDR2 FVKESK. The CDR3 runs to 13 residues. The chain's CDR3 is CASSQDGDYEQYF. For the CDR3, the DNA is TGTGCCAGCAGCCAGGACGGCGACTACGAGCAGTACTTC.

This clonotype has a count of ten or more. The chain employs TRBV19 and TRBJ1-5, with D unclear. Trimming cost V 3 bases and J 1 base, with 10 bases left between them. The CDR3 spans 15 residues. Germline CDR1 LNHDA, CDR2 SQIVND (reference sequence). The CDR3 protein is CASSIHGPSNQPQHF. The CDR3 DNA follows: TGTGCCAGTAGTATTCACGGGCCAAGCAATCAGCCCCAGCATTTT.